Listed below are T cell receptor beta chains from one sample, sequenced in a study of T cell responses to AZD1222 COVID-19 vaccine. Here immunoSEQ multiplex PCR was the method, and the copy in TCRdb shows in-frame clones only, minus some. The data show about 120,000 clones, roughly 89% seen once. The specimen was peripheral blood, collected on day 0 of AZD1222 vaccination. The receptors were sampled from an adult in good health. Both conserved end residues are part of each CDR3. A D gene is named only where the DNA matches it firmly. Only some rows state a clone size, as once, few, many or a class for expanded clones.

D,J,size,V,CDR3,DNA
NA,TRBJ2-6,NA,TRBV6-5,CASRLTASGANVLTF,TGTGCCAGCAGACTGACAGCCTCTGGGGCCAACGTCCTGACTTTC
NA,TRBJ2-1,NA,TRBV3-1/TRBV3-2,CASSLGTYNEQFF,TGTGCCAGCAGCCTCGGAACCTACAATGAGCAGTTCTTC
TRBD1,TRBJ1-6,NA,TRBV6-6,CASSYTGGSYNSPLHF,TGTGCCAGCAGTTACACAGGGGGCTCCTATAATTCACCCCTCCACTTT
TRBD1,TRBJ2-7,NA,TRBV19,CATHPGQRSYEQYF,TGTGCCACCCACCCGGGACAGAGATCCTACGAGCAGTACTTC
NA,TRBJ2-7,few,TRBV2,CASSDEYEQYF,TGTGCCAGCAGTGATGAGTACGAGCAGTACTTC
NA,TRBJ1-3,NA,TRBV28,CASSRGRDPGNTIYF,TGTGCCAGCAGCAGGGGCCGGGACCCTGGAAACACCATATATTTT
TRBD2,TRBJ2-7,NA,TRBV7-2,CASSYINGGLAGPDEQYF,TGTGCCAGCAGCTACATAAACGGAGGACTAGCGGGACCAGACGAGCAGTACTTC
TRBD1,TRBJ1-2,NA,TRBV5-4,CASSSETGGGGYTF,TGTGCCAGCAGCTCAGAGACAGGGGGCGGTGGCTACACCTTC
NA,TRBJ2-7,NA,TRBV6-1,CASSEQPSYEQYF,TGTGCCAGCAGTGAACAGCCATCCTACGAGCAGTACTTC
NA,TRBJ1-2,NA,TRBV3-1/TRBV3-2,CASSHRQKGDYGYTF,TGTGCCAGCAGCCACCGCCAAAAAGGAGACTATGGCTACACCTTC
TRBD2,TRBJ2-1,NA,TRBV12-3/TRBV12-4,CASRAGGATEQFF,TGTGCCAGCAGAGCGGGGGGCGCCACTGAGCAGTTCTTC
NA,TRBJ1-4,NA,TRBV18,CASSPGEKLFF,TGTGCCAGCTCACCGGGGGAAAAACTGTTTTTT
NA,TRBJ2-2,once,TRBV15,CATSRDTMYTGELFF,TGTGCCACCAGCAGAGATACGATGTACACCGGGGAGCTGTTTTTT
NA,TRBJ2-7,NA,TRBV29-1,CSVGTDSYEQYF,TGCAGCGTTGGGACTGACTCCTACGAGCAGTACTTC
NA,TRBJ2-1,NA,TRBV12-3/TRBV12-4,CASSLIVNEQFF,TGTGCCAGCAGTTTAATCGTTAATGAGCAGTTCTTC
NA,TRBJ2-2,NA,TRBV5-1,CASSSKTENTGELFF,TGCGCCAGCAGCTCTAAGACAGAGAACACCGGGGAGCTGTTTTTT
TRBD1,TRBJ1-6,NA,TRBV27,CASSLTGGVSPLHF,TGTGCCAGCAGTCTTACAGGGGGCGTTTCACCCCTCCACTTT
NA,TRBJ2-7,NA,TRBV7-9,CASGLGLDDEQYF,TGTGCCAGCGGCCTCGGACTTGATGACGAGCAGTACTTC
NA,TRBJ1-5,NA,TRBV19,CASSIGSGQPQHF,TGTGCCAGTAGTATAGGATCGGGGCAGCCCCAGCATTTT
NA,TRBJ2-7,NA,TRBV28,CASRSGDGYEQYF,TGTGCCAGCAGATCCGGGGACGGTTACGAGCAGTACTTC
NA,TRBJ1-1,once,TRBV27,CASRSPVLNTEAFF,TGTGCCAGTAGGTCCCCCGTATTAAACACTGAAGCTTTCTTT
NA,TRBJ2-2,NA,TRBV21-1,CASSRNGELFF,TGTGCCAGCAGCAGGAACGGGGAGCTGTTTTTT
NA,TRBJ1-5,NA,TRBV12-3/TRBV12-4,CASSFGPLPQHF,TGTGCCAGCAGTTTCGGTCCTCTGCCCCAGCATTTT
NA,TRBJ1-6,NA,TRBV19,CASSISLGGLGPLHF,TGTGCCAGTAGTATCTCTCTTGGGGGGCTAGGGCCCCTCCACTTT
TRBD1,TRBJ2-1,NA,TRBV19,CASSTLDRGNEQFF,TGTGCCAGTAGTACCCTGGACAGGGGAAATGAGCAGTTCTTC
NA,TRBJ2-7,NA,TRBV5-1,CASSLSPRSYEQYF,TGCGCCAGCAGCTTGTCTCCCCGCTCCTACGAGCAGTACTTC
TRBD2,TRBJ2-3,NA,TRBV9,CASSVGGLAGDTQYF,TGTGCCAGCAGCGTGGGGGGACTAGCAGGTGATACGCAGTATTTT
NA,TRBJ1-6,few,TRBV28,CASSFSGRYNSPLHF,TGTGCCAGCAGTTTCTCCGGACGGTATAATTCACCCCTCCACTTT
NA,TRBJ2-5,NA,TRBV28,CASSSSSRSQYF,TGTGCCAGCAGTTCATCATCACGGTCCCAGTACTTC
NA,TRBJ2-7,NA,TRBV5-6,CASSFGVDQYF,TGTGCCAGCAGCTTCGGGGTAGACCAGTACTTC
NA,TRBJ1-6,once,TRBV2,CASSELAGGNSPLHF,TGTGCCAGCAGTGAACTGGCAGGAGGTAATTCACCCCTCCACTTT
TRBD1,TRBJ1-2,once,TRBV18,CASSPRTGVSDGYTF,TGTGCCAGCTCACCACGCACAGGGGTATCGGATGGCTACACCTTC
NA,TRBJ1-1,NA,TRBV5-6,CASSLAGNTEAFF,TGTGCCAGCAGCTTGGCAGGGAACACTGAAGCTTTCTTT
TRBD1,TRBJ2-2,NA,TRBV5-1,CASSSDRQGTGELFF,TGCGCCAGCAGCTCAGATAGACAGGGGACCGGGGAGCTGTTTTTT
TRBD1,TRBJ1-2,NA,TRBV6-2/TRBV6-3,CASSYGTDYGYTF,TGTGCCAGCAGTTACGGGACAGACTATGGCTACACCTTC
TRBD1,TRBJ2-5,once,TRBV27,CATRGQLQETQYF,TGTGCCACCCGGGGACAGCTTCAAGAGACCCAGTACTTC
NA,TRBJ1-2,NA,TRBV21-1,CASSKGAGRASNYGYTF,TGTGCCAGCAGCAAAGGGGCGGGTAGAGCCTCCAACTATGGCTACACCTTC
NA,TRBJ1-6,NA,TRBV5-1,CASSLSPPTLYNSPLHF,TGCGCCAGCAGCTTGAGCCCGCCGACCCTCTATAATTCACCCCTCCACTTT
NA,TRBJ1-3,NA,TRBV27,CASSLIGPGNTIYF,TGTGCCAGCAGTTTAATAGGGCCAGGAAACACCATATATTTT
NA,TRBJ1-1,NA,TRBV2,CATGTENTEAFF,TGTGCCACCGGGACGGAGAACACTGAAGCTTTCTTT
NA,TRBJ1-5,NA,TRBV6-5,CASSSQVSNQPQHF,TGTGCCAGCAGTTCGCAGGTTAGCAATCAGCCCCAGCATTTT
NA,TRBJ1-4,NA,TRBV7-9,CASSPIFGQLATNEKLFF,TGTGCCAGCAGCCCAATATTCGGACAGCTTGCAACTAATGAAAAACTGTTTTTT
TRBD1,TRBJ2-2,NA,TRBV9,CASSDSTGSWGGELFF,TGTGCCAGCAGCGACTCGACAGGGAGTTGGGGCGGGGAGCTGTTTTTT
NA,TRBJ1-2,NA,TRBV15,CATSRDRTENYGYTF,TGTGCCACCAGCAGAGACCGGACAGAGAACTATGGCTACACCTTC
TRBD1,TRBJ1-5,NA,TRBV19,CASSIRRGQGAIVGNQPQHF,TGTGCCAGTAGTATCCGGAGGGGACAGGGGGCGATCGTTGGCAATCAGCCCCAGCATTTT
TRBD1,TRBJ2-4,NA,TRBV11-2,CASSLQGENIQYF,TGTGCCAGCAGCTTACAGGGGGAAAACATTCAGTACTTC
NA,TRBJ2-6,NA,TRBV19,CASRTVLIGANVLTF,TGTGCCAGTAGGACAGTCCTCATTGGGGCCAACGTCCTGACTTTC
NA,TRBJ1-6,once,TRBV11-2,CASSEGGGQSNSPLHF,TGTGCCAGCAGCGAGGGAGGGGGGCAGTCAAATTCACCCCTCCACTTT
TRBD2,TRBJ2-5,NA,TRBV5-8,CASSSPSGRAFETQYF,TGTGCCAGCAGCTCCCCTAGCGGGAGAGCCTTCGAGACCCAGTACTTC
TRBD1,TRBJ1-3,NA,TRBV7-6,CASSLRDRSLGNTIYF,TGTGCCAGCAGCCTCCGGGACAGGTCTCTTGGAAACACCATATATTTT
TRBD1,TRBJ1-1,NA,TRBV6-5,CASRNPGTVNTEAFF,TGTGCCAGCAGGAACCCCGGGACAGTTAACACTGAAGCTTTCTTT
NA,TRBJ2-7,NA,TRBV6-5,CASTHLTRGGEQYF,TGTGCCAGCACCCACCTTACAAGGGGTGGCGAGCAGTACTTC
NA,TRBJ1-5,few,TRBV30,CAWSVRSPGPQHF,TGTGCCTGGAGTGTACGATCTCCCGGGCCCCAGCATTTT
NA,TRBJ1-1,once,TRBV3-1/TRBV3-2,CASSPNGVDTEAFF,TGTGCCAGCAGCCCAAACGGGGTGGACACTGAAGCTTTCTTT
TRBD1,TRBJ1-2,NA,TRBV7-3,CASSLLPGQGAEGGYTF,TGTGCCAGCAGCCTGTTACCGGGACAGGGGGCGGAGGGTGGCTACACCTTC